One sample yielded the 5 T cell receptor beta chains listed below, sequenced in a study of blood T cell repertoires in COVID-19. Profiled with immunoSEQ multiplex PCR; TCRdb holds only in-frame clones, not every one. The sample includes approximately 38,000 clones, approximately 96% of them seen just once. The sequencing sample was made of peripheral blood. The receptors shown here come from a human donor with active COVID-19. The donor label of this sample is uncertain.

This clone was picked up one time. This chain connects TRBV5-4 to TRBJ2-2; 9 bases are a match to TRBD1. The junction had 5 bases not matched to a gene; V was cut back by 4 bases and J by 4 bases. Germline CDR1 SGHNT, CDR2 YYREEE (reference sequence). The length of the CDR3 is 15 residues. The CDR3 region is CASSLRDRVTGELFF. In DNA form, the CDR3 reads TGTGCCAGCAGCCTCCGGGACAGGGTCACCGGGGAGCTGTTTTTT.

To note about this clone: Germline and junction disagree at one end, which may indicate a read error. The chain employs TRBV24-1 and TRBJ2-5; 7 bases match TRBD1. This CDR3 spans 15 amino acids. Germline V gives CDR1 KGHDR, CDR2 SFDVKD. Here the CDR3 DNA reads TGTGCCACCAGTGACAAAGGGACAGTTAAAGAGCCCCAGTACTTC. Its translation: CATSDKGTVKEPQYF.

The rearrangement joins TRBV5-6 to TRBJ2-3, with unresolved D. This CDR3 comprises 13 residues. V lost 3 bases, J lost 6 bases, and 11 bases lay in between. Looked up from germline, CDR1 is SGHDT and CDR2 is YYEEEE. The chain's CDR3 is CASSSLEFDTQYF. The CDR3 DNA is TGTGCCAGCAGCTCATTAGAGTTCGATACGCAGTATTTT.

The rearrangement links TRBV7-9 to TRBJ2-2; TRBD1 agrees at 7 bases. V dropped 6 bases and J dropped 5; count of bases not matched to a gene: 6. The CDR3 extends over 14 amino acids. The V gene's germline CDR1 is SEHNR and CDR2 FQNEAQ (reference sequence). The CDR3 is CASRVTGVTGELFF. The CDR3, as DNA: TGTGCCAGCAGGGTTACAGGGGTTACCGGGGAGCTGTTTTTT.

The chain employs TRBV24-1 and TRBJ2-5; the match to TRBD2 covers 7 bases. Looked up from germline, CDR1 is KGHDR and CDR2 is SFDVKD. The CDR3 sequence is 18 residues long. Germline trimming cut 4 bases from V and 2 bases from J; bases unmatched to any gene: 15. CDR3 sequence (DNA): TGTGCCACCAGTGACAGTGGGAGGGGCAGTCGGGGGCAAGAGACCCAGTACTTC. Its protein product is CATSDSGRGSRGQETQYF.